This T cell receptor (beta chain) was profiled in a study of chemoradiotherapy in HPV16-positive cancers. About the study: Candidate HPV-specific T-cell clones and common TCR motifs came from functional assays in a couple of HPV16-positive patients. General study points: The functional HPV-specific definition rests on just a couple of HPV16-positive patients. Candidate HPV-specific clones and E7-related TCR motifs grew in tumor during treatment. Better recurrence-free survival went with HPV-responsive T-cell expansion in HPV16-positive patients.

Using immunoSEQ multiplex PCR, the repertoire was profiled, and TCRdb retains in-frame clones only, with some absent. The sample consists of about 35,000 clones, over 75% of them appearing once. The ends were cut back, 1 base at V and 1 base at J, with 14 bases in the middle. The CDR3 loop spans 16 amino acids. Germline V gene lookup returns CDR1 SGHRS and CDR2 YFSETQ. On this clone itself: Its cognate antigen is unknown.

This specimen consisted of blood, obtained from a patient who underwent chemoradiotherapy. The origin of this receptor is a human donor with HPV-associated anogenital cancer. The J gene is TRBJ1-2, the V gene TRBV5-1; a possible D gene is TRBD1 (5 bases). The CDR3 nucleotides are TGCGCCAGCAGCTTGACAGGAGACTCCTTTAACTATGGCTACACCTTC. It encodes CASSLTGDSFNYGYTF.